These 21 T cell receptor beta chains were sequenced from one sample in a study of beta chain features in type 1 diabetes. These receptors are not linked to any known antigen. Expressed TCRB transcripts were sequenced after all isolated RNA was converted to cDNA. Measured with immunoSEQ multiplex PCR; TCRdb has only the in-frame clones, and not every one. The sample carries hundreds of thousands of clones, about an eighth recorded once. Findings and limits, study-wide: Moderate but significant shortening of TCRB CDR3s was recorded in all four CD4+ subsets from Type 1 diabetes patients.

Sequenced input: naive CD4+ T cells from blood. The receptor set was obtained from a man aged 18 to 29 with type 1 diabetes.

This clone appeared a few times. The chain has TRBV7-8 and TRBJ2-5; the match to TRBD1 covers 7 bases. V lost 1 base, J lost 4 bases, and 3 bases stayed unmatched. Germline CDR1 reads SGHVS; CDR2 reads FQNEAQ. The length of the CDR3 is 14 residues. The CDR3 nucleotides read TGTGCCAGCAGCTTAGTACAGGGGAGAGAGACCCAGTACTTC. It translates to CASSLVQGRETQYF.

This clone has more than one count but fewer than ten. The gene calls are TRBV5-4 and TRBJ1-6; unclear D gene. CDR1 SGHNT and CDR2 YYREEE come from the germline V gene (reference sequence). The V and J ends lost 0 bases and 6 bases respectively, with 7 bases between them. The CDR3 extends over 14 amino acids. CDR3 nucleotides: TGTGCCAGCAGCTTGGGGGAATTTAATTCACCCCTCCACTTT. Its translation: CASSLGEFNSPLHF.

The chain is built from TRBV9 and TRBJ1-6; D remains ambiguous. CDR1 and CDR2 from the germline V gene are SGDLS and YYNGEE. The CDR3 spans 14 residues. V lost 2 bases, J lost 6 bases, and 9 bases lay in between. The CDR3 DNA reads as TGTGCCAGCAGCGTCGACCCTTCTAATTCACCCCTCCACTTT. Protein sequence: CASSVDPSNSPLHF. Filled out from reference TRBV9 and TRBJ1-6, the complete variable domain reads DSGVTQTPKHLITATGQRVTLRCSPRSGDLSVYWYQQSLDQGLQFLIQYYNGEERAKGNILERFSAQQFPDLHSELNLSSLELGDSALYFCASSVDPSNSPLHFGNGTRLTVT.

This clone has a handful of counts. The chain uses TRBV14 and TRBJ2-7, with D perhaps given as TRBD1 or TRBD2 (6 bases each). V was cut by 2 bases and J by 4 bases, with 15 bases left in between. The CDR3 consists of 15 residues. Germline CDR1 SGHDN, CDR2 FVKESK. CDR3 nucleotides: TGTGCCAGCAGCCAATCCAGGGGAGGAGGATACGAGCAGTACTTC. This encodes CASSQSRGGGYEQYF.

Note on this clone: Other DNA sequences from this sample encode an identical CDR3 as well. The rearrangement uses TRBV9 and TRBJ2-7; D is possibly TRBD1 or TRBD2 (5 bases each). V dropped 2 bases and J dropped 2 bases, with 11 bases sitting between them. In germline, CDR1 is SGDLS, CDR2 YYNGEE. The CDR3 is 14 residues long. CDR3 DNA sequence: TGTGCCAGCAGCGTTGGGACGGAAACCTACGAGCAGTACTTC. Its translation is CASSVGTETYEQYF. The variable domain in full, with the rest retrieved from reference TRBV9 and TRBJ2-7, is DSGVTQTPKHLITATGQRVTLRCSPRSGDLSVYWYQQSLDQGLQFLIQYYNGEERAKGNILERFSAQQFPDLHSELNLSSLELGDSALYFCASSVGTETYEQYFGPGTRLTVT.

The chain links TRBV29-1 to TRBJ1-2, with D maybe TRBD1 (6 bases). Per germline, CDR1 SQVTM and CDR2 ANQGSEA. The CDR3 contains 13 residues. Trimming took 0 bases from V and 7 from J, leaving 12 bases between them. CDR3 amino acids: CSVEDRDNGGYTF. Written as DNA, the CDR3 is TGCAGCGTTGAAGATCGGGACAACGGTGGCTACACCTTC.

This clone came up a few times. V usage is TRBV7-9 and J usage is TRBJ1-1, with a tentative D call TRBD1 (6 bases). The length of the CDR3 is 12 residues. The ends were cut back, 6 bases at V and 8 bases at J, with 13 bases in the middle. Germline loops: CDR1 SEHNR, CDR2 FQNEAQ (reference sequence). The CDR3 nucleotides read TGTGCCAGCAGTCGAGGACAGCCCGAAGCTTTCTTT. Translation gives CASSRGQPEAFF.

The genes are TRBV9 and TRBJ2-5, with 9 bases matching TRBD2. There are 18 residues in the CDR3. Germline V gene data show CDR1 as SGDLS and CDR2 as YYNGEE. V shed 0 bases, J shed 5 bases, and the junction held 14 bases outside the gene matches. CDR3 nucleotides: TGTGCCAGCAGCGTAGCTCAGGGTGGGACTAGCTTGGCGGAGACCCAGTACTTC. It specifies CASSVAQGGTSLAETQYF.

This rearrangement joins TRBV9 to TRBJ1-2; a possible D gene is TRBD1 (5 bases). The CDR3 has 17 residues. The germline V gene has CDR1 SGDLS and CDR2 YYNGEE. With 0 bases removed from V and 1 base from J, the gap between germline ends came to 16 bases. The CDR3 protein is CASSVGGASAYNYGYTF. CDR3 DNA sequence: TGTGCCAGCAGCGTAGGAGGGGCCTCAGCCTATAACTATGGCTACACCTTC.

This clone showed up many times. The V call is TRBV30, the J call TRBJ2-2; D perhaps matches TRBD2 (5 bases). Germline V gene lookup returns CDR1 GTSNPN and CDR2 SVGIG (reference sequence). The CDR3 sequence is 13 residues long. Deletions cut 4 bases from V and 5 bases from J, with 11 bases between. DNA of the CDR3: TGTGCCTGGACCGGACGAGGGACCGGGGAGCTGTTTTTT. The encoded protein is CAWTGRGTGELFF.

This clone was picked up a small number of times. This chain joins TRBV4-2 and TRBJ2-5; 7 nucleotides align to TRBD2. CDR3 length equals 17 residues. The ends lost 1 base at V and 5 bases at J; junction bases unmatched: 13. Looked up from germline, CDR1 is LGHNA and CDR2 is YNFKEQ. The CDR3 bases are TGTGCCAGCAGCCAAGCCAGCGAGGGGCTAGCGGTGGAGACCCAGTACTTC. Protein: CASSQASEGLAVETQYF.

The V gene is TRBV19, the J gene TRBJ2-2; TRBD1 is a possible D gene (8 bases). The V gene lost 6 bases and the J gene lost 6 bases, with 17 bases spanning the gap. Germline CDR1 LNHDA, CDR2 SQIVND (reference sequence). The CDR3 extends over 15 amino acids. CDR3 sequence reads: CASSSQGGMPGELFF. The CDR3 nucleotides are TGTGCCAGTAGCTCACAGGGGGGGATGCCCGGGGAGCTGTTTTTT. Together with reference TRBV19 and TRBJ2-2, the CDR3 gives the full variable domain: DGGITQSPKYLFRKEGQNVTLSCEQNLNHDAMYWYRQDPGQGLRLIYYSQIVNDFQKGDIAEGYSVSREKKESFPLTVTSAQKNPTAFYLCASSSQGGMPGELFFGEGSRLTVL.

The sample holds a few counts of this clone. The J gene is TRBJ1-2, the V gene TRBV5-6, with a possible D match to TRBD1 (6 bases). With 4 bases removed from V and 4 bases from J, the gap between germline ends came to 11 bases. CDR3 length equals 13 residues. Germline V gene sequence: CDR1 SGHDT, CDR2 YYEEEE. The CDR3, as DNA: TGTGCCAGCAGCCCGGGGGGCGGCTATGGCTACACCTTC. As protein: CASSPGGGYGYTF.

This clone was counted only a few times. This chain's CDR3 is CASSSVFSGSGDYGYTF. The CDR3 bases are TGTGCCAGCAGCTCCGTGTTCTCTGGCTCAGGGGACTATGGCTACACCTTC. V and J are TRBV11-3 and TRBJ1-2; perhaps TRBD1 as D (6 bases). Trimming left V 4 bases short and J 3 bases short, with 21 bases between. This CDR3 is 17 amino acids long. Germline V gene data show CDR1 as SGHNT and CDR2 as YENEEA.

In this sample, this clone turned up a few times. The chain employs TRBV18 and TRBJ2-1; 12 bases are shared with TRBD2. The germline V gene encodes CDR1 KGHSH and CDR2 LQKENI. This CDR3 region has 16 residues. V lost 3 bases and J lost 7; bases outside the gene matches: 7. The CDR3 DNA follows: TGTGCCAGCTCACCCCCTGCTAGCGGGGGGGGGAATGAGCAGTTCTTC. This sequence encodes CASSPPASGGGNEQFF.

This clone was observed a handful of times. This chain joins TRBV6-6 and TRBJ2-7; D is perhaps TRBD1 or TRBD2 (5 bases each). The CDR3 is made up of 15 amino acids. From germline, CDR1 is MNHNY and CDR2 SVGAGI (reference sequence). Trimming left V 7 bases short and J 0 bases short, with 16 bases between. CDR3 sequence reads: CASIAGTGSSYEQYF. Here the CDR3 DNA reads TGTGCCAGCATAGCCGGGACGGGGAGCTCCTACGAGCAGTACTTC.

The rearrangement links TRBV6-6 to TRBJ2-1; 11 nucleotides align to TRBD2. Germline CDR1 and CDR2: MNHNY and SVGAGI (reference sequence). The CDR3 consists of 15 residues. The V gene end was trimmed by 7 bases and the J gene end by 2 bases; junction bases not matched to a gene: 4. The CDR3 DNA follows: TGTGCCAGCAAACTGGGACTAGCGGCCTACAATGAGCAGTTCTTC. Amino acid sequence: CASKLGLAAYNEQFF.

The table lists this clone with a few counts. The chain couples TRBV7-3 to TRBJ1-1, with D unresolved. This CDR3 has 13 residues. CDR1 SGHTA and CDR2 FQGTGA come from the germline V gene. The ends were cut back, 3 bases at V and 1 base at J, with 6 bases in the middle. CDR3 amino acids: CASSFTENTEAFF. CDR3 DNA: TGTGCCAGCAGCTTCACAGAGAACACTGAAGCTTTCTTT.

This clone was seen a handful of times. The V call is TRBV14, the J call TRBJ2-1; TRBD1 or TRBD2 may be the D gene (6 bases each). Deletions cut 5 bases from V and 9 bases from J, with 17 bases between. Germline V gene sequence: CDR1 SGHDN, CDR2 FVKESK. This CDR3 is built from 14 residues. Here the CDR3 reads CASSSIWGAGEQFF. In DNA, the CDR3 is TGTGCCAGCAGCTCCATTTGGGGGGCAGGTGAGCAGTTCTTC.

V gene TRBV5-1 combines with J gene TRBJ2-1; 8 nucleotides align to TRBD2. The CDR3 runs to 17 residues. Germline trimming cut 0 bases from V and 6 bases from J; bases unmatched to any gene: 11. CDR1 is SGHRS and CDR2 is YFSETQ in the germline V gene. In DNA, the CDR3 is TGCGCCAGCAGCTTGGAACGGGGGGGCCAAGTCTTCAATGAGCAGTTCTTC. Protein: CASSLERGGQVFNEQFF.

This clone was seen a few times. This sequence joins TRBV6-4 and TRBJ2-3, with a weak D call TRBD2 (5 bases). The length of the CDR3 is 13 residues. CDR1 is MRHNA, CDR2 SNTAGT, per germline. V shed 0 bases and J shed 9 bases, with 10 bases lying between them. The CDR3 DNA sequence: TGTGCCAGCAGTGACTCGAGGGAATCCACGCAGTATTTT. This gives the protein CASSDSRESTQYF.